The clone carrying this TCR beta chain was counted once. This record comes from a study of blood T cell repertoires in COVID-19. Looked up from germline, CDR1 is SEHNR and CDR2 is FQNEAQ (reference sequence). The CDR3 is 15 residues long. V dropped 5 bases and J dropped 5 bases, with 15 bases sitting between them. TCRdb keeps only in-frame clones here, not all; method: immunoSEQ multiplex PCR. The sample carries tens of thousands of clones, about 89% recorded once. Sequenced sample: peripheral blood. The sequence was obtained from a man between 65 and 85 years old with active or convalescent COVID-19. This chain connects TRBV7-9 to TRBJ1-4, with D possibly TRBD1 on 6 matching bases. The CDR3 coding sequence is TGTGCCAGCAGCATTGGGGGGGCGGCGAATGAAAAACTGTTTTTT. The encoded protein is CASSIGGAANEKLFF.